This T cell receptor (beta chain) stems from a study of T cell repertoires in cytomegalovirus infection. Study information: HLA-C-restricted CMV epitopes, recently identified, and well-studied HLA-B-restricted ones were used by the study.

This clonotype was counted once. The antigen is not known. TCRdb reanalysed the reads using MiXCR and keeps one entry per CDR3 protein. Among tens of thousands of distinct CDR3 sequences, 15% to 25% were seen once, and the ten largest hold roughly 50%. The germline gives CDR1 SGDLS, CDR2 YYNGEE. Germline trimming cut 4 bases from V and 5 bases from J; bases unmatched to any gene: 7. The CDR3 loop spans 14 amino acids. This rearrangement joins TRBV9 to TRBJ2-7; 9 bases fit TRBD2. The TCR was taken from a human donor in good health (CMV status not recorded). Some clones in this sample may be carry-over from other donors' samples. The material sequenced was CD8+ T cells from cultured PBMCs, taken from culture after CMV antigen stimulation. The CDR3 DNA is TGTGCCAGCAGCAGCCTAGCGGGATTCCACGAGCAGTACTTC. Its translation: CASSSLAGFHEQYF.